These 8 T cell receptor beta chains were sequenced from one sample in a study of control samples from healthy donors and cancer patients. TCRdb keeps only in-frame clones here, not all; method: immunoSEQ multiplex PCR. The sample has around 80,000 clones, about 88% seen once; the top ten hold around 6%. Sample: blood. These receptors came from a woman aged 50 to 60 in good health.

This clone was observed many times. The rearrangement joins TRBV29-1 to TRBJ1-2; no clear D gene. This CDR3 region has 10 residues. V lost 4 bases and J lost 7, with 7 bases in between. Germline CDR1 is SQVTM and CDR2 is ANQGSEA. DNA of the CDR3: TGCAGCGTTGTGACGGGTGGCTACACCTTC. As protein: CSVVTGGYTF.

The CDR3 nucleotides read TGTGCCAGCCAGGGGGCGGGCGCTGAAGCTTTCTTT. Protein: CASQGAGAEAFF. The V and J genes are TRBV7-9 and TRBJ1-1, with 8 bases lining up with TRBD1. The germline gives CDR1 SEHNR, CDR2 FQNEAQ (reference sequence). CDR3 length equals 12 residues. The trim removed 8 bases at V and 6 bases at J, leaving 5 bases unmatched.

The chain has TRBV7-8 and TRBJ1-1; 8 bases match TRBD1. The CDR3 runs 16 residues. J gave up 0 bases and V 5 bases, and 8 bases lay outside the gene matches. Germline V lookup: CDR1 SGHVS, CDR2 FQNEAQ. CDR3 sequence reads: CASSAGRQGMNTEAFF. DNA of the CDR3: TGTGCCAGCAGCGCAGGTAGACAGGGGATGAACACTGAAGCTTTCTTT.

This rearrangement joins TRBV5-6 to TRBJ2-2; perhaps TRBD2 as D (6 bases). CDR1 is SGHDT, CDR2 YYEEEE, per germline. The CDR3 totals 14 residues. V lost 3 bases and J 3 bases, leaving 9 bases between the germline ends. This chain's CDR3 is CASSWRAYTGELFF. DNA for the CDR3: TGTGCCAGCAGCTGGAGGGCGTACACCGGGGAGCTGTTTTTT.

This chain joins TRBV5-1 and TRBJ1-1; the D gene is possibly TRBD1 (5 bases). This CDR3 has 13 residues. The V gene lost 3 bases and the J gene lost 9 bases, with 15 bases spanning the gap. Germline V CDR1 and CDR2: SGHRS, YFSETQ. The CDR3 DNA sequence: TGCGCCAGCAGCTCGCCGGGGGGAGCCCAAGCTTTCTTT. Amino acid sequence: CASSSPGGAQAFF.

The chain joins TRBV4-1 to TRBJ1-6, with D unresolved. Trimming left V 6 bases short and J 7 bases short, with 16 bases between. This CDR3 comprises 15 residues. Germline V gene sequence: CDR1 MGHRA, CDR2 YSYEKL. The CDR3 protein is CASRPTVGRNSPLHF. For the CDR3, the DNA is TGCGCCAGCAGACCCACCGTAGGCAGGAATTCACCCCTCCACTTT.

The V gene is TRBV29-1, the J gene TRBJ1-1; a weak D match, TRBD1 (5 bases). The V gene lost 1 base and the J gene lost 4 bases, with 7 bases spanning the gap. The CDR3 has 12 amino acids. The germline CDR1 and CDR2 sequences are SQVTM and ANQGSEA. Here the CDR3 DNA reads TGCAGCGTTGAAGGGGGGGGCACTGAAGCTTTCTTT. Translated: CSVEGGGTEAFF. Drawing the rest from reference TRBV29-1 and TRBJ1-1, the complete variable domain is SAVISQKPSRDICQRGTSLTIQCQVDSQVTMMFWYRQQPGQSLTLIATANQGSEATYESGFVIDKFPISRPNLTFSTLTVSNMSPEDSSIYLCSVEGGGTEAFFGQGTRLTVV.

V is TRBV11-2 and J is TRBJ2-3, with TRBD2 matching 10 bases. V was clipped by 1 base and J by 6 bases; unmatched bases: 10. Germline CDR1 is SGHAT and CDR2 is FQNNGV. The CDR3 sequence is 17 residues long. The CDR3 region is CASSLALLAGLYDTQYF. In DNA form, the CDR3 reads TGTGCCAGCAGCTTAGCCTTACTAGCGGGGTTGTATGATACGCAGTATTTT.